Listed below are T cell receptor beta chains from one sample, sequenced in a study of T cells in Graves' hyperthyroidism and ophthalmopathy. TCRdb reprocessed the multiplex PCR reads via MiXCR and lists one record per CDR3 protein. Of tens of thousands of distinct CDR3 sequences listed, under 55% were seen once; the top ten hold around a tenth. The sequencing sample was made of blood. All receptors derive from a woman aged 30 to 39 with Graves' hyperthyroidism. The CDR3 runs from the conserved cysteine through the conserved F or W. The D gene is left open where the match is weak. Not every row has a clone size; where given, it reads once, few, many or a size class.

clone size | J gene | D gene | V gene | CDR3 DNA | CDR3 protein
many | TRBJ2-6 | NA | TRBV6-1 | TGTGCCAGCAGTGCCCTAGCCAACGTCCTGACTTTC | CASSALANVLTF
NA | TRBJ1-4 | TRBD1 | TRBV15 | TGTGCCACCAGCATCGGGACAGACGGAGAAAAACTGTTTTTT | CATSIGTDGEKLFF
NA | TRBJ2-3 | NA | TRBV7-8 | TGTGCCAGCAGCTTAGCCCCATATGATACGCAGTATTTT | CASSLAPYDTQYF
NA | TRBJ2-3 | NA | TRBV9 | TGTGCCAGCAGCGTTCGGACAGCCCACACAGATACGCAGTATTTT | CASSVRTAHTDTQYF
many | TRBJ1-5 | TRBD1 | TRBV19 | TGTGCCAGTAGTCACCCCTCCAGGGGACAGCAAAATCAGCCCCAGCATTTT | CASSHPSRGQQNQPQHF
many | TRBJ1-5 | TRBD1 | TRBV28 | TGTGCCAGCAGTTTAATCGGACAGGGGGCGAATCAGCCCCAGCATTTT | CASSLIGQGANQPQHF
NA | TRBJ1-5 | NA | TRBV20-1 | TGCAGTGCCCTAGGACTCCTCAATCAGCCCCAGCATTTT | CSALGLLNQPQHF
NA | TRBJ2-1 | TRBD2 | TRBV20-1 | TGTAGTGCTAGAGGCGCCCTAGCGGGAGGCCTCCGGGATGAGCGGTTCTTC | CSARGALAGGLRDERFF
NA | TRBJ2-3 | TRBD2 | TRBV29-1 | TGCAGCGGGGGACTAGCGGGGGCAGATACGCAGTATTTT | CSGGLAGADTQYF
few | TRBJ2-5 | NA | TRBV19 | TGTGCCAGTAGTGTCCCGGGGAGAGAGACCCAGTACTTC | CASSVPGRETQYF
NA | TRBJ2-1 | TRBD1 | TRBV2 | TGTGCCAGCAGTGAGGACAGGGGAGCCTACAATGAGCAGTTCTTC | CASSEDRGAYNEQFF
NA | TRBJ2-1 | NA | TRBV7-9 | TGTGCCAGCAGCAAAGGGACCTACAATGAGCAGTTCTTC | CASSKGTYNEQFF
few | TRBJ2-1 | NA | TRBV30 | TGTGCCTGGAGACGAGCCTCACCCGGTGAGCAGTTCTTC | CAWRRASPGEQFF
NA | TRBJ2-7 | NA | TRBV7-9 | TGTGCCAGCAGCTTATGGACCTCCTACGAGCAGTACTTC | CASSLWTSYEQYF
many | TRBJ1-4 | NA | TRBV11-1 | TGTGCCAGCAGCTTGGGAGAAAAACTGTTTTTT | CASSLGEKLFF
NA | TRBJ2-5 | NA | TRBV5-1 | TGCGCCAGCAGCTGGGGGGTGGGGCAGGAGACCCAGGACTTC | CASSWGVGQETQDF
many | TRBJ1-1 | NA | TRBV6-1 | TGTGCCAGCACCCGTCAAAGGTTCGACACTGAAGCTTTCTTT | CASTRQRFDTEAFF
many | TRBJ2-4 | NA | TRBV11-2 | TGTGCCAGCAGCTTAATTCCAGGCGGGAACATTCAGTACTTC | CASSLIPGGNIQYF
many | TRBJ2-7 | TRBD2 | TRBV4-1 | TGCGCCAGCAGCCAAGAAATGAGCGGGAGCTCCTACGAGCAGTACTTC | CASSQEMSGSSYEQYF
few | TRBJ1-6 | NA | TRBV10-3 | TGTGCCATCAGTGATGCCCCCACAGGGACCAGTCCCCTCCACTTT | CAISDAPTGTSPLHF
once | TRBJ2-1 | TRBD2 | TRBV20-1 | TGCAGTGCTACAGATCGGACTAGCGGGAGCCACAATGAGCAGTTCTTC | CSATDRTSGSHNEQFF
NA | TRBJ2-3 | TRBD2 | TRBV7-9 | TGTGCCAGCCCCTCCTCCGGGGGGAGCACAGATACGCAGTATTTT | CASPSSGGSTDTQYF
medium-sized | TRBJ2-1 | TRBD1 | TRBV20-1 | TGCAGTGCTAGGACAGGGCAGTACAATGAGCAGTTCTTC | CSARTGQYNEQFF
NA | TRBJ1-5 | NA | TRBV5-1 | TGCGCCAGCAGCTTCACCGGGGGGCAAGGGGGGCCCCAGCATTTT | CASSFTGGQGGPQHF
NA | TRBJ1-1 | NA | TRBV4-2 | TGTGCCTGCAGCCAAGTAGGAAGGGACACTGAAGCTTTCTTT | CACSQVGRDTEAFF
medium-sized | TRBJ2-5 | NA | TRBV7-2 | TGTGCCAGCAGCTTAATACTTCTCCAAGAGACCCAGTACTTC | CASSLILLQETQYF
NA | TRBJ2-1 | NA | TRBV20-1 | TGCAGTGCCAGCAGTCCCCCCAGGACAGTAAACAATGAGCAGTTCTTC | CSASSPPRTVNNEQFF
many | TRBJ1-2 | NA | TRBV6-6 | TGTGCCAGCAGCGTCGGAACCGGACAGTTCTATGGCTACACCTTC | CASSVGTGQFYGYTF
many | TRBJ2-7 | NA | TRBV28 | TGTGCCAGCAGCACTAACGGGCAAACCTACGAGCAGTACTTC | CASSTNGQTYEQYF
NA | TRBJ2-4 | NA | TRBV2 | TGTGCCAGCGGGATGGGGGGCGCGGGACCCAAAAACATTCAGTACTTC | CASGMGGAGPKNIQYF
NA | TRBJ1-1 | NA | TRBV7-2 | TGTGCCAGCACTATCAACCGGGAGAACACTGAAGCTTTCTTT | CASTINRENTEAFF
many | TRBJ1-1 | NA | TRBV15 | TGTGCCACCAGCCTGATGAGGGGGAATGAAGCTTTCTTT | CATSLMRGNEAFF
many | TRBJ1-4 | NA | TRBV6-1 | TGTGCCAGCAGTGAAAGGTACAGGGAGAGTGAAAAACTGTTTTTT | CASSERYRESEKLFF
many | TRBJ1-5 | TRBD1 | TRBV20-1 | TGCAGTGGGGGGGGACAGGGGGCCAAAGCCAATCAGCCCCAGCATTTT | CSGGGQGAKANQPQHF
many | TRBJ1-4 | NA | TRBV6-7 | TGTGCCAGCAGCGTCCTCAGGTGGTTTTTT | CASSVLRWFF
many | TRBJ1-2 | NA | TRBV19 | TGTGCCAGTATTTCCCACGGAGGGGACCCTGGCTACACCTTC | CASISHGGDPGYTF
NA | TRBJ2-2 | NA | TRBV9 | TGTGCCAGCAGCGTGACAGGGAACACCGGGGAGCTGTTTTTT | CASSVTGNTGELFF
medium-sized | TRBJ2-5 | NA | TRBV7-7 | TGTGCTAGCAGCTTAGGAGACCGTAACCAAGAGACCCAGTACTTC | CASSLGDRNQETQYF
medium-sized | TRBJ2-1 | TRBD1 | TRBV19 | TGTGCCACTATGACAGGGGCCTACTACAATGAGCAGTTCTTC | CATMTGAYYNEQFF
NA | TRBJ2-7 | NA | TRBV10-2 | TGCGCCAGCAGTGATGTTGGGGGGACCTCCTACGGGCAGTACTTC | CASSDVGGTSYGQYF
NA | TRBJ2-3 | NA | TRBV10-3 | TGTGCCATCAGTGATGTATTGATGGGCACAGATACGCAGTATTTT | CAISDVLMGTDTQYF
NA | TRBJ1-5 | NA | TRBV6-2/TRBV6-3 | TGTGCCAGCAGTTACGGGGCAGGCTATAATCAGCCCCAGCATTTT | CASSYGAGYNQPQHF
NA | TRBJ2-3 | NA | TRBV24-1 | TGTGCCACCAGTGACATCGGGGTCACAGATACGCAGTATTTT | CATSDIGVTDTQYF
NA | TRBJ1-1 | NA | TRBV20-1 | TGCAGTGCAAATCCCTCGCGAAAGGTTTCGGCTTTCTTT | CSANPSRKVSAFF
NA | TRBJ1-4 | NA | TRBV11-2 | TGTGCCAGCAGCCTGGCATCTAGCGGGAGGACTAATGAAAAACTGTTTTTT | CASSLASSGRTNEKLFF
NA | TRBJ1-4 | TRBD1 | TRBV5-1 | TGCGCCAGCAGTTCACAAACCGGGACAGGCAATGAAAAACTGTTTTTT | CASSSQTGTGNEKLFF
NA | TRBJ2-7 | NA | TRBV6-2/TRBV6-3 | TGTGCCAGAATGGGGGGCAGTGCTCCGAGCGAGCAGTACTTC | CARMGGSAPSEQYF